Reported below is one T cell receptor beta chain. These data are taken from a study of cytomegalovirus exposure and HLA in healthy donors. For the study at large: HLA-typed donors were the source of approximately 85 million unique TCRs, which an early data release held.

Primers included in the PCR were 60 Vbeta and 13 Jbeta primers. Libraries were prepared by immunoSEQ multiplex PCR; TCRdb keeps only in-frame clonotypes and omits some of them. Here the sample spans around 140,000 clones, roughly four fifths being singletons. Looked up from germline, CDR1 is MNHNS and CDR2 is SASEGT. Between the trimmed V and J ends, which lost 0 bases and 2 bases, there was a span of 10 bases. This CDR3 is built from 15 residues. Sequenced material: PBMCs. The chain employs TRBV6-1 and TRBJ2-5; D is perhaps TRBD1 (5 bases). The receptor comes from a man aged 18-30 years in good health and CMV-seropositive. CDR3 sequence (DNA): TGTGCCAGCAGTGAAGCGAGGTACAGGCAAGAGACCCAGTACTTC. Translated, it gives CASSEARYRQETQYF.